The source of this T cell receptor (beta chain) is a study of Ad26.COV2.S vaccination and SARS-CoV-2 variants. Findings and limits, study-wide: Quantification of TCR breadth and depth may have yielded underestimates of total T cell responses.

J was trimmed by 6 bases and V by 6 bases; bases with no gene match: 3. CDR1 and CDR2 (germline): MNHEY, SVGAGI. The CDR3 totals 14 residues. Treatment reported: approximately 18 received Ad26.COV2.S at low or high dose, single or two shots; 5 received placebo; per-sample allocation not given. Material that was analyzed had been drawn on day 63 after the first vaccine or placebo injection. TCRdb keeps only in-frame clones here, not all; method: immunoSEQ multiplex PCR. The sample records about 410,000 clones, about nine tenths being singletons. A remark on this clone: Its antigen is still unknown.

The sequencing used peripheral blood, collected in a trial of Ad26.COV2.S vaccine versus placebo. The gene calls are TRBV6-5 and TRBJ1-6; TRBD1 aligns across 9 bases. This TCR derives from a person between 18 and 65 years old who received the Ad26.COV2.S COVID-19 vaccine or a placebo. CDR3 in DNA: TGTGCCAGCAGAGGGACAGGGCGTAATTCACCCCTCCACTTT. Translating gives CASRGTGRNSPLHF.